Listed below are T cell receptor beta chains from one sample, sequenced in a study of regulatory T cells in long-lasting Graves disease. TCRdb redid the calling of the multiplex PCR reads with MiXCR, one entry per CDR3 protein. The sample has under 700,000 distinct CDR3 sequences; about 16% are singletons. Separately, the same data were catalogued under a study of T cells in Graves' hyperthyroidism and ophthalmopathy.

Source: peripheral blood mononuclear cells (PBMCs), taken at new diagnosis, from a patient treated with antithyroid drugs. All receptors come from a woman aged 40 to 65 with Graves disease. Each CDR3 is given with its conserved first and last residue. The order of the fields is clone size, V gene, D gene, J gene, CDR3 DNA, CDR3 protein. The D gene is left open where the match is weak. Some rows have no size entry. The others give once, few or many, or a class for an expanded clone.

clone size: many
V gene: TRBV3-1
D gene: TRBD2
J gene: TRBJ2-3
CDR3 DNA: TGTGCCAGCAGCCCGGGACTAGCGGGGGGGCCAGTCCCCGCAGATACGCAGTATTTT
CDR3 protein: CASSPGLAGGPVPADTQYF

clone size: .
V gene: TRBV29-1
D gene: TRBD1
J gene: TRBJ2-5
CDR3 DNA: TGCAGCGTTGAAGGGGCAGGGGGCAAAGAGACCCAGTACTTC
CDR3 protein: CSVEGAGGKETQYF

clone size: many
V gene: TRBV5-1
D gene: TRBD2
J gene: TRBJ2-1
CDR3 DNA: TGCGCCAGCAGCTTGGCCTCTAGCGGGGGGGCTAGCTTTGAGCAGTTCTTC
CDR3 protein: CASSLASSGGASFEQFF

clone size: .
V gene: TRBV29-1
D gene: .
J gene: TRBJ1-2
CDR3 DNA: TGCAGCGTTGAAGGGGGTATTGGCTACACCTTC
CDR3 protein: CSVEGGIGYTF

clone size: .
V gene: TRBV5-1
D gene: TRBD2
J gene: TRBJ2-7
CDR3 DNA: TGCGCCAGCAGCATTAGCGGGGGGGCCTACGAGCAGTACTTC
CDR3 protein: CASSISGGAYEQYF

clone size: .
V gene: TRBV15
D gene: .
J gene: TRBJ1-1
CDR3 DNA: TGTGCCACCAGCAGAGCGGGCCTGGGGACTGAAGCTTTCTTT
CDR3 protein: CATSRAGLGTEAFF

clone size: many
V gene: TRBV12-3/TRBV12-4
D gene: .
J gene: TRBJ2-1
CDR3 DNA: TGTGCCAGCAGTTCTACAGGGGGAGGGTACAATGAGCAGTTCTTC
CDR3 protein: CASSSTGGGYNEQFF

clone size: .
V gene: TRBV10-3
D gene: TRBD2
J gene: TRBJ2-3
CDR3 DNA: TGTGCCATCAGCCTAGAGCGGGGGGGGACAGATACGCAGTATTTT
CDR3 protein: CAISLERGGTDTQYF

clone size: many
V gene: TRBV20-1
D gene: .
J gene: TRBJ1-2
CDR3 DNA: TGCAGTGCTCCTATCGACTATGGCTACACCTTC
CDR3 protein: CSAPIDYGYTF

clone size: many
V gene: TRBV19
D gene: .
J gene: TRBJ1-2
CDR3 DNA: TGTGCCAGTAGTGTGTCAGAGACGGGGAGCTACACCTTC
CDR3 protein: CASSVSETGSYTF

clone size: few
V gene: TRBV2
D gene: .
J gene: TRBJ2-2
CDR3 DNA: TGTGCCAGCAGCGCGCCGGGACAACCCGGCACCGGGGAGCTGTTTTTT
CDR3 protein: CASSAPGQPGTGELFF

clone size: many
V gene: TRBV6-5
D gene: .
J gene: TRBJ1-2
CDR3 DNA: TGTGCCAGCAGTTACGGGGGGAGGGGTTCCTATGGCTACACCTTC
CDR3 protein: CASSYGGRGSYGYTF

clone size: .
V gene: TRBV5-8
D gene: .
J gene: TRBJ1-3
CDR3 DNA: TGTGCCAGCAGCTTGGGCAGCAGGCCCCCAAACATATATTTT
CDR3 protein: CASSLGSRPPNIYF

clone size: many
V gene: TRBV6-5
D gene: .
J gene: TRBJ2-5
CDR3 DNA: TGTGCCAGCAGTTACAGGGGCATCCAAGAGACCCAGTACTTC
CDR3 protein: CASSYRGIQETQYF

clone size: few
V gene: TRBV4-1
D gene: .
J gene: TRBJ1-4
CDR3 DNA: TGCGCCAGCAGCCAAGAAGGAGGCATAAACCGTAATGAAAAACTGTTTTTT
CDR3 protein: CASSQEGGINRNEKLFF

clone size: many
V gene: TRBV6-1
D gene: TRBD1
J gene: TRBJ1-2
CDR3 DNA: TGTGCCAGCAGTGCGTGGACAGGGGACTATGGCTACACCTTC
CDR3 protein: CASSAWTGDYGYTF

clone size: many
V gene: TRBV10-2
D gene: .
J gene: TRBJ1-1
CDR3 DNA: TGCGCCAGCAGCGTATCGGACACGGCGGGGACTGAAGCTTTCTTT
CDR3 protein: CASSVSDTAGTEAFF

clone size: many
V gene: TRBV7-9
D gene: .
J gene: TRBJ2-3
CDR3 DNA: TGTGCCAGCAGCCTCGGGCGCACAGATACGCAGTATTTT
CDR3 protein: CASSLGRTDTQYF

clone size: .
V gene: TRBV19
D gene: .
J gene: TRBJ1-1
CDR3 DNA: TGTGCCAGTAGTATTGGGGGGGGAACGTACACTGAAGCTTTCTTT
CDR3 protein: CASSIGGGTYTEAFF

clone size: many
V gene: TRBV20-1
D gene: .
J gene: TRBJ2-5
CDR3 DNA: TGCAGTGCTGCGCAAGAGACCCAGTACTTC
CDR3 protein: CSAAQETQYF

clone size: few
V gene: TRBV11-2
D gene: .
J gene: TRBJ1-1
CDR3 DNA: TGCGCCAGCAGCTTCCCCGACAGAATGAACACTGAAGCTTTCTTT
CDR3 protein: CASSFPDRMNTEAFF

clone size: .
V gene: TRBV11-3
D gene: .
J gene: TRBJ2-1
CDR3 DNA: TGTGCCAGCAGCTTAGACAGGGCTACCTACAATGAGCAGTTCTTC
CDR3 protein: CASSLDRATYNEQFF

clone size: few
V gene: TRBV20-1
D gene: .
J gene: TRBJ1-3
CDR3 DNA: TGCAGTGCCCTACAGGGTTCAGGAAACACCATATATTTT
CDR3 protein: CSALQGSGNTIYF

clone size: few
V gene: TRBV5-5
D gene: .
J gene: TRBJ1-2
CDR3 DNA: TGTGCCAGCAGCTTGTACTTGGCAGGAAACTATGGCTACACCTTC
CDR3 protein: CASSLYLAGNYGYTF

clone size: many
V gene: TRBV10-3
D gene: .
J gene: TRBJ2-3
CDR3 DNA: TGTGCCATCAGTGGTCGGTCCATAAAGGGACCGCCCAGGAGCACAGATACGCAGTATTTT
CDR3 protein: CAISGRSIKGPPRSTDTQYF

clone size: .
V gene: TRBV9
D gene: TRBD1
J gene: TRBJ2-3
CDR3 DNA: TGTGCCAGCAGTGAAACCGGGACAGGGGGCCGAGATACGCAGTATTTT
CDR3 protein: CASSETGTGGRDTQYF

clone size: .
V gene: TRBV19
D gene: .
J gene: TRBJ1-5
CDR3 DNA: TGTGCCAGTAGCATGATTTTACCTCAGCCCCAGCATTTT
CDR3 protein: CASSMILPQPQHF

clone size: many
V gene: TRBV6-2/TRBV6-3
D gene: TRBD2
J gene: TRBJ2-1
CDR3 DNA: TGTGCCAGCAGTTCTCGGGGGAGCGGGGCTAGTCATCGGTGGAATGAGCAGTTCTTC
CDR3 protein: CASSSRGSGASHRWNEQFF

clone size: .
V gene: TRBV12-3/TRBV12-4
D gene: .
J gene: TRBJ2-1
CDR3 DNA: TGTGCCAGCACCGTCGGACAACAGGGAGTGCATGAGCAGTTCTTC
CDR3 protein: CASTVGQQGVHEQFF

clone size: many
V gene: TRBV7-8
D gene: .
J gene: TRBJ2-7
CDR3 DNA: TGTGCCAGCAGCTCGGAGGGAACGATAATAGGCTACGAGCAGTACTTC
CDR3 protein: CASSSEGTIIGYEQYF

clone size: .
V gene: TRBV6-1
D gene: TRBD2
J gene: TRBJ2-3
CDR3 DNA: TGTGCCAGCAGTACCCCGCTCAGCGGGGACGTCACAGATACGCAGTATTTT
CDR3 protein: CASSTPLSGDVTDTQYF

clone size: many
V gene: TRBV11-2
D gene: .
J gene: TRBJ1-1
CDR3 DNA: TGTGCCAGCAGCTTTGGGTTTGAAGCTTTCTTT
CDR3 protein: CASSFGFEAFF

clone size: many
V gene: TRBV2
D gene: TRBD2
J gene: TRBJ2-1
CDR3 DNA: TGTGCCAGCAGTGATCCGGGGGGTACCTACAATGAGCAGTTCTTC
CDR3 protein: CASSDPGGTYNEQFF

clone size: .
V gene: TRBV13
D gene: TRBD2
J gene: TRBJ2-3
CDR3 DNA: TGTGCCAGCAGCTCTACCGGGGGTCTAGCGGGGAGCACAGATACGCAGTATTTT
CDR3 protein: CASSSTGGLAGSTDTQYF

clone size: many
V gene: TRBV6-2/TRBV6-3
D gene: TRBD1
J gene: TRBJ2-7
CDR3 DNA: TGTGCCAGCAGTTACCAGTCGGACAGGGCCTACGAGCAGTACTTC
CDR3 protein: CASSYQSDRAYEQYF

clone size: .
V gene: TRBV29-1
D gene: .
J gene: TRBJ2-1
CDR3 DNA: TGCAGCGTTGAAGTCGGGCGCAATGAGCAGTTCTTC
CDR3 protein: CSVEVGRNEQFF

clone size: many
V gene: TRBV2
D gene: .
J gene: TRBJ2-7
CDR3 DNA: TGTGCCAGCACGGGTTTCGTAGGGATCCTGGACGCCACCTACGAGCAGTACTTC
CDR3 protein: CASTGFVGILDATYEQYF

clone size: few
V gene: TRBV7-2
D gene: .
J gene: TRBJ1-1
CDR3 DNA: TGTGCCAGCAGCTTAGCGCTCGGGGTAAACACTGAAGCTTTCTTT
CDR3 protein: CASSLALGVNTEAFF

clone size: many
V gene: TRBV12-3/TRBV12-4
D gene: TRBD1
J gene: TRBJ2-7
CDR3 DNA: TGTGCCAGCAGTCCAGGACAGGGTTACTCCTACGAGCAGTACTTC
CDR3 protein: CASSPGQGYSYEQYF

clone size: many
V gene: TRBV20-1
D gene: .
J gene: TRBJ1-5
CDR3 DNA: TGCAGTGCTAGAGATAAGGGATACGATAGCAATCAGCCCCAGCATTTT
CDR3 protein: CSARDKGYDSNQPQHF

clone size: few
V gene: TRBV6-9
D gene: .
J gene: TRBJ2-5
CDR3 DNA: TGTGCCAGCAGTTCGAGCCGGGCCCTAACCCAAGAGACCCAGTACTTC
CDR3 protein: CASSSSRALTQETQYF

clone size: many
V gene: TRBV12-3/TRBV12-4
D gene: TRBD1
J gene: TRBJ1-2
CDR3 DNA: TGTGCCAGCAGTTTCAGGGGGCTCTATGGCTACACCTTC
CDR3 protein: CASSFRGLYGYTF

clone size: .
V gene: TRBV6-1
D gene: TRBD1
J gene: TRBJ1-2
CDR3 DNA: TGTGCCAGCAAGGCGGCACAGGGGTACTATGGCTACACCTTC
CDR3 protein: CASKAAQGYYGYTF

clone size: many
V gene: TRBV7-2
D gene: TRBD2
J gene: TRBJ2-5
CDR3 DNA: TGTGCCAGCAGCCCCGGGCTAGCGGGGGGAGGAGAGACCCAGTACTTC
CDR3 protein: CASSPGLAGGGETQYF

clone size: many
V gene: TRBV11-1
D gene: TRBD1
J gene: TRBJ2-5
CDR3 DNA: TGTGCCAGCAGCTCGATATATGGGACAGGGGGATCGGAGACCCAGTACTTC
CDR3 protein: CASSSIYGTGGSETQYF

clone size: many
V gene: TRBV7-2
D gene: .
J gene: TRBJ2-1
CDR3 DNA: TGTGCCAGCAGCTCATCCGACAGAGAGCAGTTCTTC
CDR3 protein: CASSSSDREQFF

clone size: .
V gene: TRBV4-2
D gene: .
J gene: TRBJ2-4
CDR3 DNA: TGTGCCAGCAGCCAAGAAATTTGGTCTCGAGACGGGAAAAACATTCAGTACTTC
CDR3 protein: CASSQEIWSRDGKNIQYF

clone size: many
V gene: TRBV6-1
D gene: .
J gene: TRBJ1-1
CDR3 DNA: TGTGCCAGCAGTGAGGAGGGCCAGGCTTTCTTT
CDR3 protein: CASSEEGQAFF

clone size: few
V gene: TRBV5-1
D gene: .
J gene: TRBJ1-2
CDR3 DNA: TGCGCCAGCAGCCTACCCCAGGACTCTTCGGGCTACACCTTC
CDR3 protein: CASSLPQDSSGYTF

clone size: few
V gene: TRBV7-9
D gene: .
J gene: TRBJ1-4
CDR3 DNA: TGTGCCAGCAGCCATGGAAAGGATGAAAAACTGTTTTTT
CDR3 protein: CASSHGKDEKLFF

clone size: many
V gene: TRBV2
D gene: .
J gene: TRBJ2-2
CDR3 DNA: TGTGCCAGCAGGTCTACGGGACTTAACACCGGGGAGCTGTTTTTT
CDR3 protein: CASRSTGLNTGELFF